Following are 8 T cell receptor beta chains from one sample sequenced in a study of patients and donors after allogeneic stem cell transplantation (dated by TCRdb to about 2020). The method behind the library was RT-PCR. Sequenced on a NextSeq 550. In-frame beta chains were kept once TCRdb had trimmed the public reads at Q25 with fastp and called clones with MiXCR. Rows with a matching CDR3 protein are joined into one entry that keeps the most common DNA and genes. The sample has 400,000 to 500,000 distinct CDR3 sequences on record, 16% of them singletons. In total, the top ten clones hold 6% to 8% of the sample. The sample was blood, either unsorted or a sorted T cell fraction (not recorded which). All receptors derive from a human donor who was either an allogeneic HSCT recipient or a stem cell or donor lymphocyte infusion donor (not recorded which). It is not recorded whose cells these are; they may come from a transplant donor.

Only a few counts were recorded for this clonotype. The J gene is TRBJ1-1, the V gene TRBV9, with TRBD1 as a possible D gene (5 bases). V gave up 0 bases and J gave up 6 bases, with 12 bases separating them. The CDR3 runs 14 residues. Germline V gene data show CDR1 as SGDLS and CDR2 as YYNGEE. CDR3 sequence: CASSVDPRVAEAFF. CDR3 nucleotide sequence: TGTGCCAGCAGCGTAGACCCCAGGGTGGCTGAAGCTTTCTTT.

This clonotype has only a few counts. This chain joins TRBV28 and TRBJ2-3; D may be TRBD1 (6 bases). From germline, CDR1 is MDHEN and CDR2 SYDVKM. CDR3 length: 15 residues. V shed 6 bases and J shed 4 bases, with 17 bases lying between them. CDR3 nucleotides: TGTGCCAGCAGCATGCTAAGGACAGCTGCAGATACGCAGTATTTT. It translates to CASSMLRTAADTQYF.

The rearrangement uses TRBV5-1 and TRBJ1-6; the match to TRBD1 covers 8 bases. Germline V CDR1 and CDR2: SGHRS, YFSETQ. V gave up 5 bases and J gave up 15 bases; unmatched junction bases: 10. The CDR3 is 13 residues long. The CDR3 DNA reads TGCGCCAGCAGGCGACCGGGACAGGCGGTCCTCCACTTT. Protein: CASRRPGQAVLHF.

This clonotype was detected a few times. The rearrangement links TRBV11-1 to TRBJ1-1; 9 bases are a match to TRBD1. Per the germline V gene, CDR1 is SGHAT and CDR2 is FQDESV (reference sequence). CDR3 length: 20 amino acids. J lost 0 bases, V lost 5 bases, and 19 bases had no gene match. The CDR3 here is CASSQTHPSTGGGMNTEAFF. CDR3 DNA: TGTGCCAGCAGCCAAACCCATCCCTCGACAGGGGGTGGGATGAACACTGAAGCTTTCTTT.

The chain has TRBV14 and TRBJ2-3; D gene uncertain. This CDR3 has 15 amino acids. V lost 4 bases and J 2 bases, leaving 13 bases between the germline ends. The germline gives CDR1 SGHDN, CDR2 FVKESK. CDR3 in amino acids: CASSPDLIPTDTQYF. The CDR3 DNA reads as TGTGCCAGCAGCCCCGACCTTATCCCCACAGATACGCAGTATTTT.

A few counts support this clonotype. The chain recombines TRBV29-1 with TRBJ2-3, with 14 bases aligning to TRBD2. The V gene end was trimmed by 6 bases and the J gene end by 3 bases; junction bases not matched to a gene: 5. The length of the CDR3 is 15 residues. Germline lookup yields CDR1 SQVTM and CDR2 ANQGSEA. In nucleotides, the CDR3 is TGCAGCGTCCGGGGGACTAGCGGGAGTACAGATACGCAGTATTTT. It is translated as CSVRGTSGSTDTQYF.

CDR3 region: CASSRRTGDEQFF. CDR3 nucleotide sequence: TGTGCCAGCAGTCGCCGGACGGGAGATGAGCAGTTCTTC. This chain links TRBV6-2 or TRBV6-3 with TRBJ2-1, with D possibly TRBD2 on 6 matching bases. CDR3 length: 13 residues. CDR1 and CDR2 from the germline V gene are MNHEY and SVGEGT. V lost 5 bases and J 8 bases, leaving 13 bases between the germline ends.

The CDR3 protein is CSATTSSIRRNYNEQFF. Written as DNA, the CDR3 is TGCAGTGCTACCACCTCTAGCATACGGAGGAACTACAATGAGCAGTTCTTC. The chain recombines TRBV20-1 with TRBJ2-1; perhaps TRBD2 as D (5 bases). The CDR3 sequence is 17 residues long. CDR1 is DFQATT and CDR2 is SNEGSKA in the germline V gene (reference sequence). V was trimmed by 4 bases and J by 3 bases, leaving 22 bases between them.